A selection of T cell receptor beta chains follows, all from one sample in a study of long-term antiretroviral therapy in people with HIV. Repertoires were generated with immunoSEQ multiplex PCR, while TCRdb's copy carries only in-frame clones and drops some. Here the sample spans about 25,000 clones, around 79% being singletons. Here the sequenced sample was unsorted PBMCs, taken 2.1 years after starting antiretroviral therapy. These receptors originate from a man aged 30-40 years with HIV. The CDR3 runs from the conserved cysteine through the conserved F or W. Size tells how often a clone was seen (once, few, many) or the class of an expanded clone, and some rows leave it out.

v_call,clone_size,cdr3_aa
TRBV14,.,CASSQWLRQGENEQFF
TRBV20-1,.,CSASPGTEYF
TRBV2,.,CASSGVGNTEAFF
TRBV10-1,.,CASTPLMSGEQFF
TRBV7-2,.,CASSSPGANWGRYEQYF
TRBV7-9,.,CASSPLTGGGGNEQFF
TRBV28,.,CASSGEHSSYNSPLHF
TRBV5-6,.,CASSLIPNTGELFF
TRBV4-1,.,CASSQGAEQPQHF
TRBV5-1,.,CATNPGPDRSNYGYTF
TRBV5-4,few,CASSLDRAAYEQYF
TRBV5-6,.,CASRETGAPLNTEAFF
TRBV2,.,CASSTMFAGEQYF
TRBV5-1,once,CASSLGIKDPGEKLFF
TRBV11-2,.,CASRWGNTEAFF
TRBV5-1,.,CASSLAFRDTQYF
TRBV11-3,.,CASKPLRGGTEQFF
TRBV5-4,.,CASSLEGARPEQFF
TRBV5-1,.,CASSLVVSGGRAGYEQYF
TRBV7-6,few,CASSPSVFTDSYEQYF
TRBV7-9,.,CASSFPGAGGAFF
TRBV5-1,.,CASSVSLQGSMDTQYF
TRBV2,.,CASSEATFGRGYNEQFF
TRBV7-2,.,CASSPGHLAGVRGEQYF
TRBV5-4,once,CASSSQGGGSTDTQYF
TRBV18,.,CASSPFQAQETQYF
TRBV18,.,CASSDRQVWGYTF
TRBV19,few,CASSIRGTGGANYGYTF
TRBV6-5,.,CASIYARDFINEKLFF
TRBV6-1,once,CASSESFGAGLAGAAEDEQFF
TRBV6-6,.,CASSPGGSGNQPQHF
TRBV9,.,CASSVQEYNSPLHF
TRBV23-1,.,CASSQLGHFYEQYF
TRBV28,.,CASSFGARTGISNQPQHF
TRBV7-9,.,CASTRDPNYGYTF
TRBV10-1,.,CASSYSWTYNSPLHF
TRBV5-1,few,CASSLGPGTGGGSPLHF
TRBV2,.,CASSELRIGRYEQYF
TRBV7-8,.,CASSSPTSGYNEQFF
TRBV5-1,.,CASSLGDSNVSPLHF
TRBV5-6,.,CASSSGLAGDLQYF
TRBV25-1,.,CASSENSGTYGYTF
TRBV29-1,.,CSAMTGRSYEQYF
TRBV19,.,CASSPRKGSKLEKLFF
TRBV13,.,CASSSPDRGQIGELFF
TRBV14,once,CASSQRLGGTSNEQFF
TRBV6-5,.,CASKGQGSNNEQFF
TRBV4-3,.,CASSQEQGADTQYF